The rows below give T cell receptor beta chains drawn from one sample of a study of glioma-infiltrating T cells. TCRdb re-called the multiplex PCR reads through MiXCR, storing one row per CDR3 protein. The table includes 170,000 or so distinct CDR3 sequences, more than 35% detected once. The sample consisted of glioma tissue, nonneoplastic brain tissue, or PBMCs (not recorded which). The receptors shown here come from a human donor with low-grade glioma or glioblastoma, undergoing nonglioma brain surgery, or in good health (not recorded which). Both conserved end residues are part of each CDR3. D genes are given only for firm matches. Where a row states a size, it is once, few, many or the class of an expanded clone; other rows omit it.

TRBV19,TRBD1,.,TRBJ1-1,CASRDSLRGLSEAFF,TGTGCCAGTCGGGACAGCCTAAGGGGACTCTCTGAAGCTTTCTTT
TRBV2,.,.,TRBJ2-3,CARRWADTKYF,TGTGCCAGAAGATGGGCGGATACGAAGTATTTT
TRBV12-3/TRBV12-4,.,few,TRBJ1-2,CASSLDTIYGYTF,TGTGCCAGCAGTTTGGACACTATCTATGGCTACACCTTC
TRBV27,TRBD1,.,TRBJ1-2,CASSTQGVRGYTF,TGTGCCAGCAGTACTCAGGGGGTGCGCGGCTACACCTTC
TRBV5-4,TRBD1,.,TRBJ1-2,CASSSDKTGSYYGYTF,TGTGCCAGCAGCTCGGACAAGACAGGGTCCTACTATGGCTACACCTTC
TRBV28,.,many,TRBJ1-2,CASSFLHYGYTF,TGTGCCAGCAGTTTTTTACACTATGGCTACACCTTC
TRBV3-1,.,.,TRBJ2-7,CASSQAQAGHTYEQYF,TGTGCCAGCAGCCAAGCGCAGGCAGGGCATACCTACGAGCAGTACTTC
TRBV3-1,.,few,TRBJ2-2,CASSQPAGWITGELFF,TGTGCCAGCAGCCAGCCAGCGGGTTGGATCACCGGGGAGCTGTTTTTT
TRBV20-1,.,.,TRBJ2-3,CSATPPAVLTDTQYF,TGCAGTGCTACCCCGCCAGCGGTACTCACAGATACGCAGTATTTT
TRBV24-1,.,many,TRBJ2-7,CATSDLYRPYEQYF,TGTGCCACCAGTGATTTGTACAGACCCTACGAGCAGTACTTC
TRBV4-1,TRBD2,.,TRBJ2-1,CASSLPPPGGMVSSYNEQFF,TGCGCCAGCAGCCTCCCTCCCCCGGGAGGGATGGTGAGCTCCTACAATGAGCAGTTCTTC
TRBV4-2,.,many,TRBJ2-7,CASSQVRGEQYF,TGTGCCAGCAGCCAAGTTCGAGGGGAGCAGTACTTC
TRBV4-1,.,.,TRBJ2-7,CASIRPIGVEQYF,TGCGCCAGCATCCGACCCATAGGCGTCGAGCAGTACTTC
TRBV9,.,.,TRBJ1-1,CASSVDQNTEAFF,TGTGCCAGCAGCGTAGACCAGAACACTGAAGCTTTCTTT
TRBV6-1,TRBD2,.,TRBJ2-5,CASSSTPGLAGGKQETQYF,TGTGCCAGCAGTTCCACACCGGGACTAGCGGGAGGGAAGCAAGAGACCCAGTACTTC
TRBV7-2,.,many,TRBJ1-1,CASSLVSVNTEAFF,TGTGCCAGCAGCTTAGTATCAGTGAACACTGAAGCTTTCTTT
TRBV27,.,.,TRBJ2-3,CASRLHTGEMKYF,TGTGCCAGCAGACTCCACACGGGGGAGATGAAGTATTTT
TRBV7-8,.,.,TRBJ2-1,CASSPRSSYNEKFF,TGTGCCAGCAGTCCAAGGAGCTCCTACAATGAGAAGTTCTTC
TRBV6-1,.,.,TRBJ2-1,CASSESLRRGAYNEQFF,TGCGCCAGCAGTGAGTCGTTGAGGAGAGGGGCCTACAATGAGCAGTTCTTC
TRBV28,TRBD1,many,TRBJ1-2,CATPRTGERGGYTF,TGTGCCACCCCCCGGACAGGAGAAAGAGGTGGCTACACCTTC
TRBV28,TRBD2,.,TRBJ2-1,CASSALAVYYNEQFF,TGTGCCAGCAGTGCACTAGCGGTATACTACAATGAGCAGTTCTTC
TRBV2,TRBD2,.,TRBJ2-1,CASTPRSGGTYNEQFF,TGTGCCAGCACCCCCCGTAGCGGGGGGACCTACAATGAGCAGTTCTTC
TRBV10-3,.,many,TRBJ1-1,CAINGGMNTEAFF,TGTGCCATCAATGGGGGGATGAACACTGAAGCTTTCTTT
TRBV20-1,TRBD1,many,TRBJ1-1,CSDRGLQGRAFF,TGCAGTGATAGGGGGCTTCAAGGAAGAGCTTTCTTT
TRBV18,.,many,TRBJ2-5,CASSPSQLQETQYF,TGTGCCAGCTCACCATCACAATTACAAGAGACCCAGTACTTC
TRBV12-3/TRBV12-4,TRBD1,many,TRBJ1-1,CASSHRDSNTEAFF,TGTGCCAGCAGTCATCGGGACAGCAACACTGAAGCTTTCTTT
TRBV6-1,TRBD1,.,TRBJ1-5,CASSGNRGTNQPQHF,TGTGCCAGCAGTGGCAACAGGGGAACCAATCAGCCCCAGCATTTT